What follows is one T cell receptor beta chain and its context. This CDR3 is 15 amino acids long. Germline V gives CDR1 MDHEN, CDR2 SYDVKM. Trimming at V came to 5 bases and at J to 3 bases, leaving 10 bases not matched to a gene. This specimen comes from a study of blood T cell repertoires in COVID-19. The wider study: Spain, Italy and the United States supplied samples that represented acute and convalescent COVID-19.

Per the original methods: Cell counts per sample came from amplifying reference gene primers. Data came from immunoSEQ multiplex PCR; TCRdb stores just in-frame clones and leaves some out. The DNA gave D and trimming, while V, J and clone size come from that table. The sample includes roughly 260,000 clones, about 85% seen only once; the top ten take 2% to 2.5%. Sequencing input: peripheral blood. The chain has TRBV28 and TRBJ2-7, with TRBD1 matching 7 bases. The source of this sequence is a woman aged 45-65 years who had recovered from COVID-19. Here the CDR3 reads CASSNRQGYDYEQYF. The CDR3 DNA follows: TGTGCCAGCAGTAATAGACAGGGCTACGACTACGAGCAGTACTTC.